The sequence of this T cell receptor beta chain was determined in a study of beta chain features in type 1 diabetes. The whole isolated RNA underwent reverse transcription, so sequencing captured expressed TCRB transcripts. The protocol was immunoSEQ multiplex PCR, while the TCRdb copy is restricted to in-frame clones and leaves out a portion. This sample has roughly 150,000 clones; almost 65% occur once, and the top ten carry about 0.081%. V lost 7 bases and J lost 2, with 8 bases in between. This CDR3 comprises 11 residues. Germline V gives CDR1 SQVTM, CDR2 ANQGSEA. It was one heparinised blood draw, averaging roughly 0.11 L, that each donor gave. Study-wide results and caveats: Unsettled here was the matter of whether HLA type influences TCRB rearrangement. When Type 1 diabetes patients were examined, their TCRB CDR3s proved moderately but significantly shorter in all four CD4+ subsets. When VDJ junctions were examined, type 1 diabetes patients showed fewer insertions and more deletions.

Of note for this clone: The antigen remains unidentified.

V usage is TRBV29-1 and J usage is TRBJ2-5; TRBD2 might be the D (6 bases). Sequenced material: naive CD4+ T cells from blood. The receptor was isolated from a man aged 25 to 40 with type 1 diabetes. CDR3 bases: TGCAGCGGGGGACTGCAAGAGACCCAGTACTTC. Its translation is CSGGLQETQYF.